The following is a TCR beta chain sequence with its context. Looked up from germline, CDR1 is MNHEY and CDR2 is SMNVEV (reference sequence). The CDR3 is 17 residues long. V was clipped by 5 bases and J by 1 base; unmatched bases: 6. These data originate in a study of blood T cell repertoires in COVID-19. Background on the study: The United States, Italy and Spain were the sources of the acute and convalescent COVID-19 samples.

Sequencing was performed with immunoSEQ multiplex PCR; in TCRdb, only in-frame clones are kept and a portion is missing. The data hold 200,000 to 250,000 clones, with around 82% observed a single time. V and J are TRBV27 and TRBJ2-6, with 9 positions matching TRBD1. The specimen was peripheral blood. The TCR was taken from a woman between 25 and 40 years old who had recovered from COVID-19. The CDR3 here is CASSPGTGLSGANVLTF. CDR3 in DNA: TGTGCCAGCAGTCCCGGGACAGGGTTGTCTGGGGCCAACGTCCTGACTTTC.